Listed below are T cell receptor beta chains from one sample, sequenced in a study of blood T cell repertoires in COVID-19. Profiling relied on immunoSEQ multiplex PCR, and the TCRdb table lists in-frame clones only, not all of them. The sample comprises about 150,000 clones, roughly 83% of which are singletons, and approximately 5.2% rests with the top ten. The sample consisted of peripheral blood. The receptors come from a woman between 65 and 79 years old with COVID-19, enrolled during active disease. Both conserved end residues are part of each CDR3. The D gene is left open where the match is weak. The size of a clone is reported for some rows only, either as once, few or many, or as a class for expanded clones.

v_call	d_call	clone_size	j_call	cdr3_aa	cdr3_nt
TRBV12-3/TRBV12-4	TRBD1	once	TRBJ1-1	CASSSSTGSTAFF	TGTGCCAGCAGTTCCTCGACAGGGTCCACGGCTTTCTTT
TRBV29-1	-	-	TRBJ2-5	CSVDQGGETQYF	TGCAGCGTTGATCAAGGAGGCGAGACCCAGTACTTC
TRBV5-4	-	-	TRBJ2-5	CASSLALFRGQETQYF	TGTGCCAGCAGCTTGGCGTTATTTAGGGGCCAAGAGACCCAGTACTTC
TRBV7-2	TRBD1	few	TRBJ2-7	CASSSTGQIHEQYF	TGTGCCAGCAGCTCCACGGGACAGATCCACGAGCAGTACTTC
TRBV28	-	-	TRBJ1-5	CASSLLNQPQHF	TGTGCCAGCAGCTTACTAAATCAGCCCCAGCATTTT
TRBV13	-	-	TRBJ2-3	CASSMDSFTDTQYF	TGTGCCAGCAGCATGGACAGTTTCACAGATACGCAGTATTTT
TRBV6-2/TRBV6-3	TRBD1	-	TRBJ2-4	CASSTGQGINIQYF	TGTGCCAGCAGTACAGGACAGGGGATAAACATTCAGTACTTC
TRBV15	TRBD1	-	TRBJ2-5	CATSRTGTGEAETQYF	TGTGCCACCAGCAGGACCGGGACAGGGGAGGCCGAGACCCAGTACTTC
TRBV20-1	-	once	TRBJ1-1	CSARDMEAFF	TGCAGTGCTAGAGATATGGAAGCTTTCTTT
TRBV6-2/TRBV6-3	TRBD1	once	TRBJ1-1	CASSLSDRVNTEAFF	TGTGCCAGCAGTCTATCCGACAGGGTCAACACTGAAGCTTTCTTT
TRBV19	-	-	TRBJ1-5	CASSMVGGNQPQHF	TGTGCCAGTAGTATGGTAGGGGGCAATCAGCCCCAGCATTTT
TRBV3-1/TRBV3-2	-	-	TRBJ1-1	CASSQAKSLNTEAFF	TGTGCCAGCAGCCAAGCTAAATCCCTGAACACTGAAGCTTTCTTT
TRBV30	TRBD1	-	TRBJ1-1	CAWSAGQGKDWNTEAFF	TGTGCCTGGAGTGCGGGACAGGGAAAGGATTGGAACACTGAAGCTTTCTTT
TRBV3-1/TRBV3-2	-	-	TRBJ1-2	CASSPGLREGYTF	TGTGCCAGCAGTCCAGGGTTACGAGAAGGCTACACCTTC
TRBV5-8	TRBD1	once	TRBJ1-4	CASSSPGQGAQNEKLFF	TGTGCCAGCAGCTCGCCGGGACAGGGGGCGCAGAATGAAAAACTGTTTTTT
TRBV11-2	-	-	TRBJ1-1	CASSRGAGERYTEAFF	TGTGCCAGCAGCCGAGGGGCAGGGGAGAGGTACACTGAAGCTTTCTTT
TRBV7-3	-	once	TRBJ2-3	CASSMGASTDTQYF	TGTGCCAGCAGCATGGGGGCGAGCACAGATACGCAGTATTTT
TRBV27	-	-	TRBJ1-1	CASSFIPATGRSTEAFF	TGTGCCAGCAGTTTCATCCCCGCGACAGGTAGGAGCACTGAAGCTTTCTTT
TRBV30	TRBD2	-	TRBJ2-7	CAWSRTSGGRYEQYF	TGTGCCTGGAGTAGGACTAGCGGGGGGAGGTACGAGCAGTACTTC
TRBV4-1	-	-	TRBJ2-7	CASSQDLGDTYEQYF	TGCGCCAGCAGCCAAGATTTGGGGGACACCTACGAGCAGTACTTC
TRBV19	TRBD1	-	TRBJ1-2	CASIGTGKLYGYTF	TGTGCCAGTATTGGGACAGGGAAGCTCTATGGCTACACCTTC
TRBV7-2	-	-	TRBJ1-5	CASSSTGRPIGNQPQHF	TGTGCCAGCAGCTCTACAGGGCGGCCAATTGGCAATCAGCCCCAGCATTTT
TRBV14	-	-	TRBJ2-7	CASSQGIAVTYEQYF	TGTGCCAGCAGCCAAGGAATTGCGGTTACCTACGAGCAGTACTTC
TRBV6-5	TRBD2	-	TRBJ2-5	CASSGGGRETQYF	TGTGCCAGCAGCGGGGGGGGCCGGGAGACCCAGTACTTC
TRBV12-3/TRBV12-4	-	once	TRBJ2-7	CASTSGSYEQYF	TGTGCCAGCACCTCGGGAAGCTACGAGCAGTACTTC
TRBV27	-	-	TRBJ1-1	CASSSTGVNTEAFF	TGTGCCAGCAGTTCAACCGGGGTGAACACTGAAGCTTTCTTT
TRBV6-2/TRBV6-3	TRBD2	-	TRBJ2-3	CASSYSRRGDTDTQYF	TGTGCCAGCAGTTACTCGAGGCGGGGGGACACAGATACGCAGTATTTT
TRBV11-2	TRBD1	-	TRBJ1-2	CASSLEHGQGSYGYTF	TGTGCCAGCAGCTTAGAACACGGACAGGGCAGCTATGGCTACACCTTC
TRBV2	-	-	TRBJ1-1	CASSVAEFYTEAFF	TGTGCCAGCAGTGTGGCGGAATTTTACACTGAAGCTTTCTTT
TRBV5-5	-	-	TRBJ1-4	CASSSEHASEKLFF	TGTGCCAGCAGCTCGGAACATGCTAGCGAAAAACTGTTTTTT
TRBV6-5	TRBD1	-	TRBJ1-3	CASSYSTGGTGNTIYF	TGTGCCAGCAGTTACTCGACAGGGGGCACTGGAAACACCATATATTTT
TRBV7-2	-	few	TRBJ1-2	CASSLGEDYGYTF	TGTGCCAGCAGCTTAGGGGAGGATTATGGCTACACCTTC
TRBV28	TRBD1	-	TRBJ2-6	CASSISGTGGHGANVLTF	TGTGCCAGCAGTATCTCTGGGACAGGGGGTCATGGGGCCAACGTCCTGACTTTC
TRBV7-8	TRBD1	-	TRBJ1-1	CASSLSSWTGEAFF	TGTGCCAGCAGCTTATCTTCTTGGACAGGAGAGGCTTTCTTT
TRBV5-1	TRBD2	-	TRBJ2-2	CASSSRTSGGANTGELFF	TGCGCCAGCAGCTCCCGTACCAGCGGGGGAGCCAACACCGGGGAGCTGTTTTTT
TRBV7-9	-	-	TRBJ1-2	CASSPGQYYGYTF	TGTGCCAGCAGCCCTGGACAGTACTATGGCTACACCTTC
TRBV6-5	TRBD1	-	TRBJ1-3	CASSYRDRPNTIYF	TGTGCCAGCAGTTACAGGGACAGGCCCAACACCATATATTTT
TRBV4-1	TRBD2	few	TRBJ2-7	CASSQGGGGAQYF	TGCGCCAGCAGCCAGGGTGGCGGGGGGGCACAGTACTTC
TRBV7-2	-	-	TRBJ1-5	CASSWGQGRNQPQHF	TGTGCCAGCAGCTGGGGGCAGGGCCGCAATCAGCCCCAGCATTTT
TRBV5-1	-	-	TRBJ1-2	CASRATAPYGYTF	TGCGCCAGCAGAGCGACAGCCCCCTATGGCTACACCTTC
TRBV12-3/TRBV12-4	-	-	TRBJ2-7	CASSFVTDEQYF	TGTGCCAGCAGTTTTGTAACAGACGAGCAGTACTTC